This TCR beta chain was observed in a study of T cells after yellow fever vaccination. This clonotype showed up just a few times. MiXCR, run by TCRdb on the 5' RACE reads, gives a single entry per CDR3 protein. The sample lists some 300,000 distinct CDR3 sequences, roughly 9% occurring once. The V end was cut by 11 bases, the J end by 0 bases, with 15 bases between. Looked up from germline, CDR1 is ENHRY and CDR2 is SYGVKD. This CDR3 contains 14 residues. The input for sequencing was CD4+ T cells sorted from PBMCs, taken 5 days after the yellow fever booster vaccination. This sequence joins TRBV10-3 and TRBJ2-3; D is possibly TRBD1 (6 bases). The receptor's source is a man in his late teens or twenties who received the YFV17D yellow fever vaccine. The CDR3 sequence: CASKGQTSTDTQYF. In DNA form, the CDR3 reads TGTGCCTCGAAAGGACAGACTAGCACAGATACGCAGTATTTT.